These 26 T cell receptor beta chains share one sample of origin, sequenced in a study of Ad26.COV2.S vaccination and SARS-CoV-2 variants. Indicated treatment: roughly 19 received Ad26.COV2.S at low or high dose, single or two shots; 5 received placebo; per-sample allocation not given. On day 63 after the first injection, vaccine and placebo recipients gave samples. Clones were read by immunoSEQ multiplex PCR, and TCRdb kept only the in-frame ones, dropping some. The table has about 370,000 clones, over 75% seen once. The input for sequencing was peripheral blood, taken in a trial of Ad26.COV2.S vaccine versus placebo. These receptors came from a person between 18 and 65 years old who received the Ad26.COV2.S COVID-19 vaccine or a placebo.

J is TRBJ2-5 and V is TRBV7-2; D unclear. V was clipped by 3 bases and J by 2 bases, with 10 bases between them. The CDR3 has 14 residues. Germline-derived CDR1 and CDR2 are SGHTA and FQGNSA. CDR3 in amino acids: CASSFGRYQETQYF. CDR3 DNA: TGTGCCAGCAGCTTCGGACGCTATCAAGAGACCCAGTACTTC.

The chain recombines TRBV4-1 with TRBJ2-6, with D perhaps TRBD1 or TRBD2 (5 bases each). Germline V gives CDR1 MGHRA, CDR2 YSYEKL. V lost 0 bases and J lost 2, with 17 bases in between. This CDR3 is built from 19 residues. CDR3 in DNA: TGCGCCAGCAGCCAAGATTTAGGGGACGGCAATCCTGGGGCCAACGTCCTGACTTTC. This codes for CASSQDLGDGNPGANVLTF.

The genes are TRBV6-1 and TRBJ1-3; D unresolved. In germline, CDR1 is MNHNS, CDR2 SASEGT. CDR3 length equals 15 residues. V was cut by 3 bases and J by 0 bases, with 9 bases left in between. The CDR3 protein is CASSEAGHSGNTIYF. The DNA for the CDR3 is TGTGCCAGCAGTGAGGCAGGCCACTCTGGAAACACCATATATTTT.

The CDR3 bases are TGTGCCATCAGTGAAGCTAGCGGAGGGTGGAATGAGCAGTTCTTC. Encoded protein: CAISEASGGWNEQFF. The chain couples TRBV10-3 to TRBJ2-1; TRBD2 aligns across 7 bases. J lost 7 bases, V lost 3 bases, and 9 bases had no gene match. Germline V gene lookup returns CDR1 ENHRY and CDR2 SYGVKD. There are 15 residues in the CDR3.

This chain joins TRBV6-2 or TRBV6-3 and TRBJ2-7, with 7 nucleotides matching TRBD2. The CDR3 spans 12 residues. The V gene's germline CDR1 is MNHEY and CDR2 SVGEGT. The junction had 2 bases not matched to a gene; V was cut back by 4 bases and J by 5 bases. As DNA, the CDR3 is TGTGCCAGCAGTTCGAGCGGGGACGAGCAGTACTTC. Protein product: CASSSSGDEQYF.

On this clone itself: The same CDR3 is also encoded by other DNA sequences in this sample. The chain recombines TRBV5-1 with TRBJ2-3; 7 nucleotides agree with TRBD1. Germline V CDR1 and CDR2: SGHRS, YFSETQ. This CDR3 region has 15 residues. V lost 0 bases and J lost 1; bases outside the gene matches: 2. CDR3 DNA sequence: TGCGCCAGCAGCTTGGAAGGGGGCGGCACAGATACGCAGTATTTT. Protein product: CASSLEGGGTDTQYF.

V usage is TRBV7-3 and J usage is TRBJ2-2; D is unresolved. In germline, CDR1 is SGHTA, CDR2 FQGTGA. This CDR3 contains 13 residues. The ends were cut back, 2 bases at V and 7 bases at J, with 8 bases in the middle. CDR3 protein: CASSLGPNGELFF. The CDR3 DNA reads TGTGCCAGCAGCTTAGGGCCGAACGGGGAGCTGTTTTTT.

J is TRBJ2-2 and V is TRBV19, with D tentatively TRBD2 (6 bases). In germline, CDR1 is LNHDA, CDR2 SQIVND (reference sequence). Trimming took off 6 bases at V and 3 bases at J, with 17 bases between the two ends. The CDR3 length is 16 residues. The CDR3: CASRRGLAEYTGELFF. DNA for the CDR3: TGTGCCAGTAGAAGGGGCTTAGCGGAGTACACCGGGGAGCTGTTTTTT.

This clone was recorded a few times. The chain employs TRBV7-6 and TRBJ2-1; the match to TRBD2 covers 9 bases. The CDR3 extends over 15 amino acids. The V and J ends lost 2 bases and 6 bases, in that order; junction bases with no gene match: 5. In germline, CDR1 is SGHVS, CDR2 FNYEAQ. The CDR3 sequence is CASSLSASGTNEQFF. CDR3 bases: TGTGCCAGCAGCTTATCGGCTAGCGGGACCAATGAGCAGTTCTTC.

The V call is TRBV28, the J call TRBJ2-2, with D maybe TRBD1 (5 bases). The CDR3 totals 16 residues. V lost 5 bases, J lost 4 bases, and 17 bases lay in between. From germline, CDR1 is MDHEN and CDR2 SYDVKM. The CDR3 nucleotides read TGTGCCAGCAGTACTCGGACACCCTTAGGCACCGGGGAGCTGTTTTTT. Its translation is CASSTRTPLGTGELFF.

The chain combines TRBV7-8 with TRBJ2-4; 9 bases fit TRBD2. Germline CDR1 and CDR2: SGHVS and FQNEAQ. Trimming took 1 base from V and 6 from J; bases not matched to a gene: 7. The CDR3 is 16 residues long. CDR3 protein: CASSLGLAGMGNIQYF. CDR3 nucleotide sequence: TGTGCCAGCAGCTTAGGTCTAGCGGGGATGGGAAACATTCAGTACTTC.

CDR3 in DNA: TGTGCCAGCAGCTCCGGACGGACAGGGGGCAGGCTCGGTGAAAAACTGTTTTTT. Translating it yields CASSSGRTGGRLGEKLFF. This chain links TRBV5-8 with TRBJ1-4; TRBD1 matches at 11 bases. The CDR3 length is 18 residues. Germline V gene lookup returns CDR1 SGHTS and CDR2 YDEGEE. V trimming: 3 bases; J trimming: 7 bases; junction bases outside the gene matches: 14.

The chain uses TRBV19 and TRBJ1-2, with 7 bases identical to TRBD1. Germline V gene sequence: CDR1 LNHDA, CDR2 SQIVND (reference sequence). CDR3 length equals 16 residues. V dropped 6 bases and J dropped 1; count of bases not matched to a gene: 11. CDR3 bases: TGTGCCAGTAGCACCTCCGGGACAGAAATTAACTATGGCTACACCTTC. Translated, it gives CASSTSGTEINYGYTF.

This clone was picked up a small number of times. This same CDR3 is encoded by further DNA sequences in the sample. The V call is TRBV19, the J call TRBJ2-1; D gene unclear. CDR1 LNHDA and CDR2 SQIVND come from the germline V gene (reference sequence). V was cut by 0 bases and J by 3 bases, with 9 bases left in between. The CDR3 covers 15 residues. CDR3 sequence: CASSIDRSSYNEQFF. Here the CDR3 DNA reads TGTGCCAGTAGTATAGATCGGTCTAGCTACAATGAGCAGTTCTTC.

The chain carries TRBV14 and TRBJ2-6; D not resolved. Germline assignment: CDR1 SGHDN and CDR2 FVKESK. The length of the CDR3 is 16 residues. V lost 5 bases, J lost 0 bases, and 11 bases lay in between. The DNA for the CDR3 is TGTGCCAGCAGCGGACCCGGGCACTCTGGGGCCAACGTCCTGACTTTC. As protein: CASSGPGHSGANVLTF.

The chain has TRBV6-5 and TRBJ1-3; D is perhaps TRBD1 (5 bases). V dropped 5 bases and J dropped 2 bases, with 13 bases sitting between them. The CDR3 totals 15 residues. Germline V gene data show CDR1 as MNHEY and CDR2 as SVGAGI. In DNA, the CDR3 is TGTGCCAGCAGTCTATCAGGGCGGGCTGGAAACACCATATATTTT. Amino acid sequence: CASSLSGRAGNTIYF.

This clone has only a few counts. Other DNA sequences from this sample encode an identical CDR3 as well. The chain uses TRBV7-3 and TRBJ2-2; D is unresolved. V dropped 4 bases and J dropped 0 bases, with 0 bases sitting between them. The germline V gene has CDR1 SGHTA and CDR2 FQGTGA. The CDR3 covers 12 residues. The CDR3 DNA sequence: TGTGCCAGCAGCTCGAACACCGGGGAGCTGTTTTTT. Translation gives CASSSNTGELFF.

The chain combines TRBV19 with TRBJ2-3; TRBD2 matches at 10 bases. After removal of 2 bases from V and 4 bases from J, the junction contained 12 bases not matched to a gene. Germline V gene sequence: CDR1 LNHDA, CDR2 SQIVND (reference sequence). This CDR3 contains 18 residues. The CDR3 loop is CASSIITPRLAGADTQYF. The DNA for the CDR3 is TGTGCCAGTAGTATAATCACACCAAGGCTAGCGGGAGCAGATACGCAGTATTTT.

The chain joins TRBV11-3 to TRBJ1-2; D possibly corresponds to TRBD1 (5 bases). CDR3 length: 17 residues. Trimming took 0 bases from V and 2 from J, leaving 16 bases between them. Germline assignment: CDR1 SGHNT and CDR2 YENEEA. DNA for the CDR3: TGTGCCAGCAGCTTAGATATACCCCGGGACGGAAACTATGGCTACACCTTC. Its translation is CASSLDIPRDGNYGYTF.

The chain couples TRBV15 to TRBJ2-3, with D perhaps matching TRBD2 (5 bases). V was clipped by 8 bases and J by 3 bases, with 9 bases between them. The CDR3 runs 12 residues. CDR1 and CDR2 (germline): LNHNV, YYDKDF (reference sequence). The CDR3 nucleotides are TGTGCCACCCAACGAGGGACAGATACGCAGTATTTT. It translates to CATQRGTDTQYF.

CDR3 bases: TGTGCCACCAGTGGGGGACAGGGCTACTACGAGCAGTACTTC. This codes for CATSGGQGYYEQYF. This chain connects TRBV24-1 to TRBJ2-7, with TRBD1 identical over 9 bases. The germline gives CDR1 KGHDR, CDR2 SFDVKD. The V and J ends lost 5 bases and 3 bases, in that order; junction bases with no gene match: 4. The CDR3 is 14 residues long.

The chain is built from TRBV6-5 and TRBJ1-4; D uncertain. Trimming shortened V by 6 bases and J by 10 bases, and 21 bases separated the two germline ends. The CDR3 totals 15 residues. Germline V gene lookup returns CDR1 MNHEY and CDR2 SVGAGI. CDR3 sequence reads: CASSASPTSAGKLFF. The CDR3, as DNA: TGTGCCAGCAGCGCAAGCCCTACCTCAGCGGGAAAACTGTTTTTT.

The rearrangement links TRBV18 to TRBJ2-7; 10 bases match TRBD1. CDR3 size: 14 residues. In germline, CDR1 is KGHSH, CDR2 LQKENI. The J segment lost 6 bases and the V segment lost 6 bases, leaving 8 bases of the junction unmatched. The CDR3 loop is CASSLDRGPTEQYF. CDR3 nucleotide sequence: TGTGCCAGCTCCCTTGACAGGGGGCCCACCGAGCAGTACTTC.

The rearrangement uses TRBV11-1 and TRBJ1-2, with D unresolved. The CDR3 is 12 residues long. Between the trimmed V and J ends, which lost 5 bases and 10 bases, there was a span of 14 bases. From germline, CDR1 is SGHAT and CDR2 FQDESV (reference sequence). The CDR3: CASSQGAGIYTF. The DNA of the CDR3 is TGTGCCAGCAGCCAAGGAGCTGGGATCTACACCTTC.

The rearrangement uses TRBV28 and TRBJ2-7, with D possibly matching TRBD1 (7 bases). Trimming cost V 3 bases and J 0 bases, with 12 bases left between them. Germline loops: CDR1 MDHEN, CDR2 SYDVKM. The CDR3 loop spans 15 amino acids. The CDR3 sequence is CASSLAQGGSYEQYF. CDR3 DNA sequence: TGTGCCAGCAGTTTGGCTCAGGGGGGCTCCTACGAGCAGTACTTC.

The CDR3 spells CASRSTANTEAFF. The CDR3 nucleotides read TGTGCCAGTAGAAGTACAGCCAACACTGAAGCTTTCTTT. V gene TRBV19 combines with J gene TRBJ1-1; no clear D. The CDR3 is 13 residues long. V lost 6 bases and J 2 bases, leaving 10 bases between the germline ends. Germline V gene sequence: CDR1 LNHDA, CDR2 SQIVND (reference sequence). Filled out from reference TRBV19 and TRBJ1-1, the complete variable domain reads DGGITQSPKYLFRKEGQNVTLSCEQNLNHDAMYWYRQDPGQGLRLIYYSQIVNDFQKGDIAEGYSVSREKKESFPLTVTSAQKNPTAFYLCASRSTANTEAFFGQGTRLTVV.